This T cell receptor beta chain was recorded in a study of shared clonotypes between healthy human individuals. Regarding the study as a whole: The represented genetic and exposure-history diversity was limited by the small number of donors. Deeper or shallower sequencing was expected to change how clonotypes are shared among donors.

Germline values: CDR1 SGHTS, CDR2 YDEGEE. With V trimmed by 5 bases and J by 0 bases, 7 bases remained unmatched. The CDR3 consists of 15 residues. Profiled with immunoSEQ multiplex PCR; TCRdb holds only in-frame clones, not every one. The sample carries fewer than 500,000 clones, about 80% recorded once. This clone was counted a few times. Its cognate antigen is unknown. The source material was PBMCs. This sequence originates from a woman in her 40s in good health. Some clones in this sample may be carry-over from other donors' samples. The J gene is TRBJ2-7, the V gene TRBV5-8; TRBD1 agrees at 8 bases. The CDR3 loop is CASRDRDRSSYEQYF. For the CDR3, the DNA is TGTGCCAGCAGGGACCGGGACAGGAGCTCCTACGAGCAGTACTTC.